The T cell receptor (beta chain) described here comes from a study of shared clonotypes between healthy human individuals. Study-level points and caveats: Among several donors, roughly 5.4% of naive CD4 clonotypes were found in common.

In germline, CDR1 is SGHAT, CDR2 FQNNGV. The CDR3 is 15 residues long. Trimming stripped 6 bases from V and 3 bases from J, with 17 bases between. Worth noting for this clone: Its target is unknown.

Using immunoSEQ multiplex PCR, the repertoire was profiled, and TCRdb retains in-frame clones only, with some absent. The data contain hundreds of thousands of clones, 73% of them singletons. The chain uses TRBV11-2 and TRBJ1-2; D remains unclear. The source material was memory CD4+ T cells sorted from blood. Subset specified: CD45RA-negative fraction. The clonotype originates from a woman under 40 in good health. CDR3 sequence (DNA): TGTGCCAGCAGGTCACCGGGCAGGAAACACTATGGCTACACCTTC. Its translation: CASRSPGRKHYGYTF.